This paragraph reports one T cell receptor beta chain. V trimming: 0 bases; J trimming: 2 bases; junction bases outside the gene matches: 11. Germline CDR1 reads KGHSH; CDR2 reads LQKENI. There are 18 residues in the CDR3. Included hyperthyroidism patients were aged 18 to 65 and newly diagnosed (under 2 months' duration). Exclusion criteria comprised other autoimmune diseases, uncontrolled infections, pregnancy or lactation in patients. Clinical symptoms, serum thyroxine, TRAb, thyroid ultrasound and orbital computed tomography determined diagnosis. The sample belongs to a study of Graves' ophthalmopathy and Graves' hyperthyroidism. Amplification of the TCR beta CDR3 regions used RNA transcripts (as template). HTBI primers primed a first-round RT-PCR, and a second-round multiplex PCR followed. TCRdb reprocessed the multiplex PCR reads with MiXCR, giving one entry per CDR3 protein. The sample shows just over 400,000 distinct CDR3 sequences, around 21% of them seen only once.

This TCR was sampled from a woman aged 18-30 years with stable Graves' hyperthyroidism. The sequenced sample consisted of peripheral blood. The chain employs TRBV18 and TRBJ2-5; 8 bases line up with TRBD1. The CDR3 reads CASSPPSFGTGLQETQYF. The DNA of the CDR3 is TGTGCCAGCTCACCACCCAGTTTCGGGACAGGACTTCAAGAGACCCAGTACTTC.